This TCR beta chain stems from a study of cytomegalovirus exposure and HLA in healthy donors (dated by TCRdb to the late 2010s). Study-wide context: According to an earlier analysis of 550 to 700 of the donors, about 179 million T cells yielded 117 million unique TCR beta sequences and about 280 Gb of sequence data. An early release that covered about 640 HLA-typed donors contained 250 to 350 gigabases of sequencing data and around 85 million unique TCR sequences. The genetic ancestry cluster associated with self-reported Caucasian donors included 65% to 90% of the roughly 360 genotyped donors. The study aimed to test whether signatures of past pathogen exposure could be identified by cataloging public T cell receptors. The study profiled the T cell repertoires of 500 to 800 subjects by immunosequencing and related them to cytomegalovirus serostatus. In addition to the first cohort of 666 subjects, a separate validation cohort of some 120 different subjects was used. To predict cytomegalovirus infection status, the study combined high-throughput TCR immunosequencing, statistical association of individual TCRs with disease status, and machine learning. A later analysis re-analyzed previously published TCR beta repertoires from about 600 donors and added high-resolution HLA genotyping to study TCR occurrence patterns. The later analysis used no new phenotypic data to find candidate immune exposures, relying instead on TCR beta sequences and their occurrence across donors. In an earlier analysis of 587 of the donors, high-throughput TCR beta sequencing was used to judge whether each TCR beta V gene segment behaved as functional or pseudogenic. Donor age, sex, ethnicity and CMV serostatus were compiled alongside the repertoire data. Genome-wide SNP genotypes for about three fifths of the roughly 700 donors were used in a later genetic analysis, which treated that subset as a discovery cohort. Every discovery cohort repertoire had been produced on one sequencing platform. HLA typing included class I and class II loci at four-digit resolution. Typing coverage varied by locus: roughly 620-640 donors for A, B, C, DRB1 and DQB1; roughly 510 for DQA1; nearly 610 for DPA1; more than 450 for DPB1. Because of strong linkage in the cohort, five DR-DQ haplotypes were treated as single units for association and clustering. On average, 235,054 unique TCR beta nucleotide sequences were sequenced per donor among a few hundred genotyped donors of the cohort, with 15% to 20% of those sequences being non-productive.

The cohort was made up of 666 healthy bone marrow donors. At the time of sampling, all cohort members were nominally healthy, though unrecorded immune exposures were likely present. The donor was CMV seropositive and was included in the group of 250 to 300 seropositive cohort members. Every donor gave a peripheral blood sample, and the peripheral blood mononuclear cells from that sample were used for TCR beta sequencing. The Qiagen DNeasy Blood Extraction Kit was used to extract genomic DNA from the blood cell samples. There are 13 amino acids in the CDR3, from cysteine to phenylalanine inclusive. Just the 39-base CDR3 DNA is kept, in frame starting at base 1. Via the germline V gene (reference sequence), CDR1 is LNHDA and CDR2 SQIVND. The trim is 4 bases for V and 3 bases for J, with a gap of 10 bases between the germline ends. Libraries were prepared through the immunoSEQ multiplex PCR assay. A mixture of 60 forward primers for TCR Vbeta segments and 13 reverse primers for TCR Jbeta segments was used in the multiplex PCR. The CDR3 region of rearranged TCR beta genes was amplified from genomic DNA by a multiplex PCR assay. The amplified TCR beta libraries were sequenced on the Illumina HiSeq System as 87-base-pair reads. Turning to the authors' computational methods: A later analysis counted about 82 million unique TCR beta chains across the 640 or so repertoires, and some 11 million of these chains were shared by at least two donors. To remove PCR and sequencing errors, raw reads were error-corrected and collapsed into unique sequences using a nearest-neighbor algorithm that merged closely related sequences. Alignment of CDR3 sequences to IMGT reference sequences was used to assign V, D and J gene segments. For a sequence to be retained, at least a six-nucleotide match to both a V gene segment and a J gene segment was required. A rearrangement was called productive if the CDR3 had no stop codons and remained in frame with V and J, and every other rearrangement was called non-productive. Following IMGT convention, CDR3 was defined as the stretch from the second conserved V-encoded cysteine to the conserved J-encoded phenylalanine. The earlier analysis of around 640 of the donors excluded sequences that lacked an unambiguous match to a single V gene segment. In an earlier analysis of around 590 of the donors, a V segment was called functional when productive rearrangements were above 56.7%, and segregating when the standard deviation between donors exceeded 5%. To diagnose cytomegalovirus status from the catalog of TCR beta chain sequences, a statistical classification framework was built. In a later analysis, TCR nucleotide sequences were compared against IMGT/GENE-DB human TR gene sequences so that V and J genes could be assigned. Using the TCRdist pipeline, a later analysis assigned CDR3 sequences along with most-parsimonious VDJ recombination scenarios. In a later analysis, each TCR beta chain was defined by its CDR3 amino acid sequence together with its V-gene family, and reads lacking a unique V-gene family were excluded. As a way to deal with suspected cross-contamination and a sequencing artifact, a later analysis dropped 450 to 700 nucleotide sequences that were highly shared and had low generation probability. In a later analysis, a clonal expansion index for each public chain was calculated from normalized within-repertoire ranks of inferred template counts. Generation probabilities in a later analysis came from a VDJ recombination model fitted to out-of-frame rearrangements, and those results were checked against IGoR. In a later analysis, hypergeometric tests were used to score TCR-TCR, TCR-HLA and TCR-CMV co-occurrence, with a repertoire-size bias correction applied to TCR pairs. A later analysis estimated false discovery rates by permuting HLA or CMV assignments 20 times. In a later analysis, co-occurring TCRs were grouped with DBSCAN, and TCRdist sequence similarity was added when clustering was performed within HLA-allele-positive subsets. Repertoires with fewer than 30,000 or more than 120,000 public chains, plus five repertoires with anomalous nucleotide sharing, were excluded from co-occurrence clustering. Here the immuneACCESS table is served through TCRdb, limited to in-frame sequences with V and J called. Missing clones are a known gap in these copies; in checked studies unresolved V genes cover under half, and the rest lacks a known reason. That table furnishes V, J and clone size, whereas the DNA furnished D and trimming. This sample is represented by under 150,000 clones; about 82% of them were singletons. The ten largest clones represent under 2% of the sample.

Concerning this clone: Its antigen target is currently unknown. Per-base quality was not reported, and no clone a single base away is much larger than it.

Broader findings and caveats from the paper: According to the authors, the approach could potentially be generalized to other disease states and immunological phenotypes. In a later genetic analysis, a missense DCLRE1C variant was associated with V-gene and J-gene trimming of TCR beta chains, and the association was replicated in an independent cohort. The classifier was reported to diagnose cytomegalovirus status with high specificity and sensitivity in both the original cohort and the validation cohort. Linkage disequilibrium might explain the correlated functional status among segregating V segments, but an unknown experimental factor could not be ruled out. The only immune exposure information available for the cohort was CMV serostatus. Most TCR sequences were observed very rarely across donors, whereas some public TCRs were present in many individuals. In an earlier analysis of 587 of the donors, most TCR beta V segments appeared in productive rearrangements about 87% or about 30% of the time, broadly matching IMGT annotations. A further reported finding was that TCR beta sequences accurately predicted the HLA-A and HLA-B alleles for most subjects in the first cohort. Strong co-occurrence of HLA alleles, especially DR and DQ, made assigning TCR associations to individual alleles difficult. A total of around 150 TCR beta chains were listed by the study as associated with cytomegalovirus. Because counts were too low, about 15 rarely observed V segments, including chromosome 9 orphons, were left out of the earlier analysis of about 620 of the donors. HLA typing was unavailable for some donors at each locus, so association tests used only the typed subset. In vitro tests confirmed that a few of the cytomegalovirus-associated TCR beta chains recognize cytomegalovirus antigens. A cluster of highly shared sequence variants was judged likely to represent a technical artifact of the sequencing pipeline. This cohort had only TCR beta chains sequenced, and the lack of alpha or paired-chain data limited which features could be detected. A later analysis found that TCR association rates varied across HLA loci, with DRB1 alleles showing the most associated TCRs and HLA-C alleles the fewest. According to a later genetic analysis, donors in an Asian-associated ancestry cluster had fewer N-insertions in productive TCRs than the approximately 630-donor mean. Most CMV-associated TCR beta chains appeared to be HLA-restricted in a later analysis, and the HLA associations seemed to be driven largely by CMV exposure. According to a later analysis, parvovirus B19, influenza, CMV and Epstein-Barr virus appeared linked to several top co-occurrence clusters. Presence/absence analyses assumed roughly uniform sequencing depth across donors, an assumption that may not hold. A later analysis found that HLA-associated TCR beta chains were more clonally expanded and had lower generation probabilities than equally common non-associated chains. Some IMGT-functional V segments, including TRBV6-2 and TRBV6-3, could not be told apart with the 87-base-pair reads, so those segments were excluded. At a false discovery rate of 0.05, a later analysis linked fewer than 20,000 TCR beta sequences to specific HLA alleles.

The sequence links TRBV19 to TRBJ2-7, and possibly TRBD1, on 6 matching bases. This clonotype was obtained from a female donor in good health and CMV-seropositive. The sample was PBMCs. The CDR3 corresponds to CASSTDSRYEQYF. The DNA is TGTGCCAGTAGTACGGACAGCCGCTACGAGCAGTACTTC. When the CDR3 is completed using the reference TRBV19 and TRBJ2-7 genes on either side, the full variable domain is DGGITQSPKYLFRKEGQNVTLSCEQNLNHDAMYWYRQDPGQGLRLIYYSQIVNDFQKGDIAEGYSVSREKKESFPLTVTSAQKNPTAFYLCASSTDSRYEQYFGPGTRLTVT.